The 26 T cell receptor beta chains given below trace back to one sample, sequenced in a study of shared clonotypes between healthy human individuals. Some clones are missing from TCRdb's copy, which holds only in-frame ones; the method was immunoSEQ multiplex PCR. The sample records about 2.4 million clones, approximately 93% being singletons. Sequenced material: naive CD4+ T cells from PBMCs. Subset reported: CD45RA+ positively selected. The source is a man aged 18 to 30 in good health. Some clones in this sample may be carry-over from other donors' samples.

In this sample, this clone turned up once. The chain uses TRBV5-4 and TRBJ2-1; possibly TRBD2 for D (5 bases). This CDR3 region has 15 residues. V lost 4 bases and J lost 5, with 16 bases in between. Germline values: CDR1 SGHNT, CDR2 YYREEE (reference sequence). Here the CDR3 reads CASSPTRNLHNEQFF. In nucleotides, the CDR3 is TGTGCCAGCAGCCCCACTAGAAACCTACACAATGAGCAGTTCTTC.

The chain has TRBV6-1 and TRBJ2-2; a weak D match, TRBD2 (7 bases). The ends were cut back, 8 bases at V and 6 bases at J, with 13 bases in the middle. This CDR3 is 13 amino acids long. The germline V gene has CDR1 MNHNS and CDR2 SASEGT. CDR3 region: CASVGGLAGELFF. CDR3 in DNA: TGTGCCAGCGTGGGGGGGCTGGCCGGGGAGCTGTTTTTT.

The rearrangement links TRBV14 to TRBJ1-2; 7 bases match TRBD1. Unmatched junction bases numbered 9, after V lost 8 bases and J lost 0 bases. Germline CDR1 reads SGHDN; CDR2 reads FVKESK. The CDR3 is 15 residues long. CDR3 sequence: CASSGQLSSNYGYTF. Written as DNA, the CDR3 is TGTGCCAGCTCGGGACAGCTATCTTCTAACTATGGCTACACCTTC.

CDR3 in DNA: TGTGCCAGCAGGGGACAGGGCCTTAGCACAGATACGCAGTATTTT. Protein product: CASRGQGLSTDTQYF. The V call is TRBV7-2, the J call TRBJ2-3, with 9 bases lining up with TRBD1. Germline V gene data show CDR1 as SGHTA and CDR2 as FQGNSA. With 6 bases clipped from V and 0 bases from J, the junction kept 4 bases outside the gene matches. The CDR3 is made up of 15 amino acids.

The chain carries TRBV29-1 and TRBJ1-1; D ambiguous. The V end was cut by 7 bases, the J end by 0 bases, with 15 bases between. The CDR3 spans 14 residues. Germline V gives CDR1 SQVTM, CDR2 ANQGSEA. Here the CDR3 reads CSGRKVVMNTEAFF. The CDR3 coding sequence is TGCAGCGGGAGGAAGGTAGTCATGAACACTGAAGCTTTCTTT.

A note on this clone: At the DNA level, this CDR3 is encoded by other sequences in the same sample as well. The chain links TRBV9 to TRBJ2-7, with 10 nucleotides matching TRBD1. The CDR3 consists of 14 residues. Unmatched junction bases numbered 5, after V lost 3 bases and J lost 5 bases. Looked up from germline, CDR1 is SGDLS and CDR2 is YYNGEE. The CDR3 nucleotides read TGTGCCAGCAGCGCGGGACAGGGGAACAACGAGCAGTACTTC. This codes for CASSAGQGNNEQYF.

The DNA for the CDR3 is TGTGCCACCAGCAGAGATCCCTGGGCTAGCGGGAGGAGTAATGAGCAGTTCTTC. Translation: CATSRDPWASGRSNEQFF. The chain links TRBV15 to TRBJ2-1, with 11 nucleotides matching TRBD2. CDR3 length: 18 amino acids. Germline lookup yields CDR1 LNHNV and CDR2 YYDKDF (reference sequence). V gave up 0 bases and J gave up 7 bases; unmatched junction bases: 11.

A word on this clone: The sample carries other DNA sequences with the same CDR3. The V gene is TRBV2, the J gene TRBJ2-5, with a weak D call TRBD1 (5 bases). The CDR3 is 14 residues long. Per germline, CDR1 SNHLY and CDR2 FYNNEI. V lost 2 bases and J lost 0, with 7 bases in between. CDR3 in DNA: TGTGCCAGCAGTGAACTGACAGACCAAGAGACCCAGTACTTC. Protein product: CASSELTDQETQYF.

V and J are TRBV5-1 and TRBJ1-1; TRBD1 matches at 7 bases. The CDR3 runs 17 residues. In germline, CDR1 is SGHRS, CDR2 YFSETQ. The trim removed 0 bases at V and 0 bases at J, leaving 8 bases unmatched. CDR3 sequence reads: CASSLARGGSMNTEAFF. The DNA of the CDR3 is TGCGCCAGCAGCTTGGCCAGGGGGGGTTCCATGAACACTGAAGCTTTCTTT.

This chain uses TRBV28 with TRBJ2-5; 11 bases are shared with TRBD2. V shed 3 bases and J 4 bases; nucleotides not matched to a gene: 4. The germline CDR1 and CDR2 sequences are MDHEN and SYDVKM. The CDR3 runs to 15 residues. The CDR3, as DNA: TGTGCCAGCAGTTTCCTAGCGGGAGGAGCAGAGACCCAGTACTTC. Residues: CASSFLAGGAETQYF. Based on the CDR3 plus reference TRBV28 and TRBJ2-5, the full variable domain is DVKVTQSSRYLVKRTGEKVFLECVQDMDHENMFWYRQDPGLGLRLIYFSYDVKMKEKGDIPEGYSVSREKKERFSLILESASTNQTSMYLCASSFLAGGAETQYFGPGTRLLVL.

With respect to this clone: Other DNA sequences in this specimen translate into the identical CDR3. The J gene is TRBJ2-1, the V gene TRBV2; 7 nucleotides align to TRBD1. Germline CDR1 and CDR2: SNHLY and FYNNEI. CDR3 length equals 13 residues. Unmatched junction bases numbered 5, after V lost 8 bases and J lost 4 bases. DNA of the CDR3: TGTGCCAGCTCCGGGACAGTTTACAATGAGCAGTTCTTC. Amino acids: CASSGTVYNEQFF.

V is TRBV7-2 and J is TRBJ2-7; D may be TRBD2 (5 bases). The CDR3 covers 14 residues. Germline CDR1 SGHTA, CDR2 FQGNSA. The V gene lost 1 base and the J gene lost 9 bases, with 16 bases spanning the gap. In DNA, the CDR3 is TGTGCCAGCAGCTTAGGCCGGGAATCCGCGGCGCAGTACTTC. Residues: CASSLGRESAAQYF.

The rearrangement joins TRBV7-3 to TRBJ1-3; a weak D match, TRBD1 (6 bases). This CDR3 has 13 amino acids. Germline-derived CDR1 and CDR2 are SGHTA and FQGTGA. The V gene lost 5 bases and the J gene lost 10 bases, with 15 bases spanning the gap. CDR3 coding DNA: TGTGCCAGCAGCCAAAGGGGGAAAGGAACCATATATTTT. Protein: CASSQRGKGTIYF.

The chain's CDR3 is CASSLEGLDTQYF. In DNA form, the CDR3 reads TGTGCCAGCAGCTTGGAAGGTTTGGATACGCAGTATTTT. The chain links TRBV5-4 to TRBJ2-3; no firm D call. The CDR3 covers 13 residues. The germline CDR1 and CDR2 sequences are SGHNT and YYREEE (reference sequence). Trimming removed 0 bases from V and 6 bases from J, with 8 bases in between.

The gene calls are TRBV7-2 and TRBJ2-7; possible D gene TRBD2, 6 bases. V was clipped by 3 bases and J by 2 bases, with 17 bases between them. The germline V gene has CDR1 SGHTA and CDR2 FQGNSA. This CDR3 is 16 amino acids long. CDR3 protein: CASSFQGGSGTYEQYF. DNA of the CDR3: TGTGCCAGCAGCTTTCAGGGAGGCTCCGGGACCTACGAGCAGTACTTC.

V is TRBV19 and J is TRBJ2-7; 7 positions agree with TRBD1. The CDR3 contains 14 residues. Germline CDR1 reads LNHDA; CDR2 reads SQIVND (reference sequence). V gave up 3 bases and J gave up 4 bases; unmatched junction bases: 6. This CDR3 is CASSIGDRQYEQYF. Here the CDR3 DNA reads TGTGCCAGTAGTATCGGGGACAGACAATACGAGCAGTACTTC. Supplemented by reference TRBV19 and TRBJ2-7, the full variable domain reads DGGITQSPKYLFRKEGQNVTLSCEQNLNHDAMYWYRQDPGQGLRLIYYSQIVNDFQKGDIAEGYSVSREKKESFPLTVTSAQKNPTAFYLCASSIGDRQYEQYFGPGTRLTVT.

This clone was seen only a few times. This CDR3 is CASSPNPRTEAFF. The CDR3 DNA sequence: TGTGCCAGCAGCCCAAACCCACGCACTGAAGCTTTCTTT. The chain links TRBV6-6 to TRBJ1-1; no firm D call. The CDR3 length is 13 residues. V was clipped by 6 bases and J by 4 bases, with 12 bases between them. Germline V gene data show CDR1 as MNHNY and CDR2 as SVGAGI (reference sequence).

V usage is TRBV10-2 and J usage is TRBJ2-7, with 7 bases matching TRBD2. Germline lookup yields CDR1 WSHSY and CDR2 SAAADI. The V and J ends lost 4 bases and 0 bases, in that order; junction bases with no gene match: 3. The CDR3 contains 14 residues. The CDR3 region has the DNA TGCGCCAGCAGTGTGGCTAGCGGCTCCTACGAGCAGTACTTC. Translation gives CASSVASGSYEQYF.

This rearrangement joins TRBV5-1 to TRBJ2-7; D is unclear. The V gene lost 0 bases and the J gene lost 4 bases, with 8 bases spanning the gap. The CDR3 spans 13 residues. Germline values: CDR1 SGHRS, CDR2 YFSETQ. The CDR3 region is CASSLDGLYEQYF. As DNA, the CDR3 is TGCGCCAGCAGCTTGGACGGCCTTTACGAGCAGTACTTC. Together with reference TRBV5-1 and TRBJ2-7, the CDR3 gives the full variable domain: KAGVTQTPRYLIKTRGQQVTLSCSPISGHRSVSWYQQTPGQGLQFLFEYFSETQRNKGNFPGRFSGRQFSNSRSEMNVSTLELGDSALYLCASSLDGLYEQYFGPGTRLTVT.

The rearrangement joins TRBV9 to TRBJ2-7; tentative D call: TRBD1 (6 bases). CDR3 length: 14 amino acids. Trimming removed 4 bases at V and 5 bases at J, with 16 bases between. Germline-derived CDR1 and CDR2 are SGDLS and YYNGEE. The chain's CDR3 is CASSPEGGRNEQYF. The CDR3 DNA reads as TGTGCCAGCAGCCCAGAAGGGGGAAGGAACGAGCAGTACTTC.

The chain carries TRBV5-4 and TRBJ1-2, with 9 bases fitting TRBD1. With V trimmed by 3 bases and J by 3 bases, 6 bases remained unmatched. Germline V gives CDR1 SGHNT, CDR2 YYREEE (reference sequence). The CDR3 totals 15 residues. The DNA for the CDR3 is TGTGCCAGCAGCTGGGGACAGGGTGGGGACTATGGCTACACCTTC. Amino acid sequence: CASSWGQGGDYGYTF. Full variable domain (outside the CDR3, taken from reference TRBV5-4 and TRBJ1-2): ETGVTQSPTHLIKTRGQQVTLRCSSQSGHNTVSWYQQALGQGPQFIFQYYREEENGRGNFPPRFSGLQFPNYSSELNVNALELDDSALYLCASSWGQGGDYGYTFGSGTRLTVV.

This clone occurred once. CDR3 protein: CASTGGRSSYNEQFF. DNA for the CDR3: TGTGCCAGCACCGGGGGGAGGAGCTCCTACAATGAGCAGTTCTTC. J is TRBJ2-1 and V is TRBV2, with 7 bases matching TRBD2. V lost 7 bases and J lost 0; bases outside the gene matches: 6. The CDR3 totals 15 residues. The germline V gene encodes CDR1 SNHLY and CDR2 FYNNEI.

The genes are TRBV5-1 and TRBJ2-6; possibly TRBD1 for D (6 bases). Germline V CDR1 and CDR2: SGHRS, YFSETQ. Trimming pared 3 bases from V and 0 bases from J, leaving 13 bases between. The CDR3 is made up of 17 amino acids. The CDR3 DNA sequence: TGCGCCAGCAGCTCGGGACACCTCATCTCTGGGGCCAACGTCCTGACTTTC. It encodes CASSSGHLISGANVLTF.

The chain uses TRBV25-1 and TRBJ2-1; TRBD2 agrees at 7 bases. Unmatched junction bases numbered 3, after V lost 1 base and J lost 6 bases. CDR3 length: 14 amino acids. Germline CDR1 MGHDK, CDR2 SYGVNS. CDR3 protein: CASSEWTSTNEQFF. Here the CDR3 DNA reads TGTGCCAGCAGTGAATGGACTAGTACCAATGAGCAGTTCTTC. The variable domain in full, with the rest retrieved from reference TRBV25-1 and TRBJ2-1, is EADIYQTPRYLVIGTGKKITLECSQTMGHDKMYWYQQDPGMELHLIHYSYGVNSTEKGDLSSESTVSRIRTEHFPLTLESARPSHTSQYLCASSEWTSTNEQFFGPGTRLTVL.

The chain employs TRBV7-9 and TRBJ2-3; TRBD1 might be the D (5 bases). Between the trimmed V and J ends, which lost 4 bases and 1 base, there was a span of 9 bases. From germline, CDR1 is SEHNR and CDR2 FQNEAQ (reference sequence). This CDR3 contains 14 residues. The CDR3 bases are TGTGCCAGCAGCTCCCACAGGCGCACAGATACGCAGTATTTT. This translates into CASSSHRRTDTQYF.

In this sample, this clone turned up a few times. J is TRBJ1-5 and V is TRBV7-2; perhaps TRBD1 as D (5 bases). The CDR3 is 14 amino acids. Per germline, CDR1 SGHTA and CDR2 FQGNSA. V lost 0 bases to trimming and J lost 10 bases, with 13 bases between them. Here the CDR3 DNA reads TGTGCCAGCAGCTTAGCGGGGGGTCCCCTACCCCAGCATTTT. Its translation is CASSLAGGPLPQHF.